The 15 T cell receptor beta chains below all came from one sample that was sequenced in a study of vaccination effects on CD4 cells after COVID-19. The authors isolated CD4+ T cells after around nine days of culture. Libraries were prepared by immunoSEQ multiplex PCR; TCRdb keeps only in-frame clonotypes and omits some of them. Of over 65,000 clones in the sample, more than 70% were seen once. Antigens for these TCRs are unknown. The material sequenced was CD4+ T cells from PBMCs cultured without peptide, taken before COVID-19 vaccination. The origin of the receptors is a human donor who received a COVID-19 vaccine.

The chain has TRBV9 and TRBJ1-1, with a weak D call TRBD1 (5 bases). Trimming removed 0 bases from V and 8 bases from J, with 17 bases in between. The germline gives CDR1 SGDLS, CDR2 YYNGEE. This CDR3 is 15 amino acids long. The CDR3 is CASSVGETAFVEAFF. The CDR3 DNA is TGTGCCAGCAGCGTAGGAGAGACAGCCTTTGTCGAAGCTTTCTTT.

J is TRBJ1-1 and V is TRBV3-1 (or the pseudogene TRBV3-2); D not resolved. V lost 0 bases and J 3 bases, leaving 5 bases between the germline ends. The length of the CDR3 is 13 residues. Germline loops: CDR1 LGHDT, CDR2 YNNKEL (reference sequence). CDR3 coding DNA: TGTGCCAGCAGCCAAGAAAAGGACACTGAAGCTTTCTTT. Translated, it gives CASSQEKDTEAFF.

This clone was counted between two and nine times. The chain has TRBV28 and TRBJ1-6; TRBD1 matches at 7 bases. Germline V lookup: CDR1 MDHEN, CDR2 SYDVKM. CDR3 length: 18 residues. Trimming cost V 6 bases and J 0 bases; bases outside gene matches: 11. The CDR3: CASSTTGRVGSYNSPLHF. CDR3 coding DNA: TGTGCCAGCAGCACGACAGGGAGGGTTGGCTCCTATAATTCACCCCTCCACTTT.

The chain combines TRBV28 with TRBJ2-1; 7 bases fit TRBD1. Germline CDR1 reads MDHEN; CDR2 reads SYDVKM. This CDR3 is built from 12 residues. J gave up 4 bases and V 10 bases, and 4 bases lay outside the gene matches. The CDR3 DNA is TGTGCCATACGGGACAGATACAATGAGCAGTTCTTC. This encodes CAIRDRYNEQFF.

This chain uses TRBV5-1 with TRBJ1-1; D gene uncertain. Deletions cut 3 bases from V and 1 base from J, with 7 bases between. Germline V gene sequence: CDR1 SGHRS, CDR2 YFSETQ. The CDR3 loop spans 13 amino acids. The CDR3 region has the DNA TGCGCCAGCAGCTCAGACTGGAACACTGAAGCTTTCTTT. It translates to CASSSDWNTEAFF. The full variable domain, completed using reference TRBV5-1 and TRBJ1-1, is KAGVTQTPRYLIKTRGQQVTLSCSPISGHRSVSWYQQTPGQGLQFLFEYFSETQRNKGNFPGRFSGRQFSNSRSEMNVSTLELGDSALYLCASSSDWNTEAFFGQGTRLTVV.

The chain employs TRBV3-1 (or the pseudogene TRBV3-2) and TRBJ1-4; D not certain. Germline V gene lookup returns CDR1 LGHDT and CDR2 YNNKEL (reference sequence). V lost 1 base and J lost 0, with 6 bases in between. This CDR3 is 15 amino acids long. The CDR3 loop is CASSQAAATNEKLFF. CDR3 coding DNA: TGTGCCAGCAGCCAAGCGGCAGCAACTAATGAAAAACTGTTTTTT.

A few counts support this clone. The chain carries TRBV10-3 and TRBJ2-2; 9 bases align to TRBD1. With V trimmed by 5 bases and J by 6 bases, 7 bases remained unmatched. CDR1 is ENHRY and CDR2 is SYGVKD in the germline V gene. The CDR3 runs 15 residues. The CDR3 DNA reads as TGTGCCATCAGTCCGGGACAGGGTTTATCCGGGGAGCTGTTTTTT. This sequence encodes CAISPGQGLSGELFF.

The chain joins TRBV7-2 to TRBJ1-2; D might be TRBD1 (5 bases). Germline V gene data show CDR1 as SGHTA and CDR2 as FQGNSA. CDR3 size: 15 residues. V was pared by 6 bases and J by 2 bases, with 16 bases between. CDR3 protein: CASRSVSGLNYGYTF. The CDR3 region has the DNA TGTGCCAGCAGGTCCGTTTCGGGACTAAACTATGGCTACACCTTC.

CDR3 residues: CASSYSNQGGYEQYV. The CDR3, as DNA: TGTGCCAGCAGTTACTCGAATCAGGGAGGCTACGAGCAGTACGTC. This rearrangement joins TRBV6-5 to TRBJ2-7; D may be TRBD2 (6 bases). The length of the CDR3 is 15 residues. V dropped 0 bases and J dropped 3 bases, with 12 bases sitting between them. Germline V CDR1 and CDR2: MNHEY, SVGAGI.

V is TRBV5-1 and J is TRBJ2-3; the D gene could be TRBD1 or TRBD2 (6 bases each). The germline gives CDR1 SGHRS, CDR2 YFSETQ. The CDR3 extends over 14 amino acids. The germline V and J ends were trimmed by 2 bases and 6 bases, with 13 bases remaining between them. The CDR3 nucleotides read TGCGCCAGCAGCTTAGGAAGGGGGGTGGATACGCAGTATTTT. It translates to CASSLGRGVDTQYF. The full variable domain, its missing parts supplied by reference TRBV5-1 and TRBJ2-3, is KAGVTQTPRYLIKTRGQQVTLSCSPISGHRSVSWYQQTPGQGLQFLFEYFSETQRNKGNFPGRFSGRQFSNSRSEMNVSTLELGDSALYLCASSLGRGVDTQYFGPGTRLTVL.

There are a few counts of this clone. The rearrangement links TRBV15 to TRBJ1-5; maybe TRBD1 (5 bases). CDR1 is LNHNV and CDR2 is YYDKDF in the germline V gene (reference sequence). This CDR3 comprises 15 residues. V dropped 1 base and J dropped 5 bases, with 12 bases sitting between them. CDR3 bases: TGTGCCACCAGCAGAGTGGACACCCTTTATCAGCCCCAGCATTTT. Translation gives CATSRVDTLYQPQHF.

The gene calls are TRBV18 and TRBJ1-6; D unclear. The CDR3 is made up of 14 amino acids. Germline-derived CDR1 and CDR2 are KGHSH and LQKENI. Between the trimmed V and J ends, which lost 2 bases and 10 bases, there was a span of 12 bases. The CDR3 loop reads CASSPGYRDSPLHF. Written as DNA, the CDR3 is TGTGCCAGCTCACCAGGGTACCGAGACTCACCCCTCCACTTT.

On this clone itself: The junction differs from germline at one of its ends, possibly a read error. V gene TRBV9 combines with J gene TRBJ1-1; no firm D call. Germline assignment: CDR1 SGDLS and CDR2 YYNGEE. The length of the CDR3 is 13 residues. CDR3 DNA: TGTGCCAGCAGTGTAGAACAGAACACTGAAGCTTTCTTT. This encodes CASSVEQNTEAFF.

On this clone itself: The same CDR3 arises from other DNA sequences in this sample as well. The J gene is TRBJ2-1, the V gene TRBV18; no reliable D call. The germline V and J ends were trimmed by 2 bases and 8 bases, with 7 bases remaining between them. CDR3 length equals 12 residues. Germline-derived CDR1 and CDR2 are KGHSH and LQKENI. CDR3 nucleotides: TGTGCCAGCTCACCATCGGGTGATGAGCAGTTCTTC. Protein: CASSPSGDEQFF.

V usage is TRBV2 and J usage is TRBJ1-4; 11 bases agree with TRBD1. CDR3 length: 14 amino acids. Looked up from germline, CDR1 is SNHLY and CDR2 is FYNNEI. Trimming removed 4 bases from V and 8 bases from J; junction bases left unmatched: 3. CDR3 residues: CASSGTGGQEKLFF. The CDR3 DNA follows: TGTGCCAGCAGTGGGACAGGGGGCCAGGAAAAACTGTTTTTT.